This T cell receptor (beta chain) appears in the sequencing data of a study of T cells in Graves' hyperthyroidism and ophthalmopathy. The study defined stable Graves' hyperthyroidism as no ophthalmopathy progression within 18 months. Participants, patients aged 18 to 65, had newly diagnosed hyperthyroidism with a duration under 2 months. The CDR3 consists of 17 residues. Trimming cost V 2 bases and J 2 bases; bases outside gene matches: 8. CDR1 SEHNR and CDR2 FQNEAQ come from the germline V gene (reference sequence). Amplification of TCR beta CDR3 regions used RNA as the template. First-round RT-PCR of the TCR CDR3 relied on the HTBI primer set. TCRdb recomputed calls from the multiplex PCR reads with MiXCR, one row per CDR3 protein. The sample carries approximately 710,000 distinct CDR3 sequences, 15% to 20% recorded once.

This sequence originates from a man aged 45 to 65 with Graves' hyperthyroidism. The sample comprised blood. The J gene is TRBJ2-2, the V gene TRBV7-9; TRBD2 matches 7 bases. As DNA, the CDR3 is TGTGCCAGCAGCTTATCCGGGACTATGAGAAACACCGGGGAGCTGTTTTTT. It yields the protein CASSLSGTMRNTGELFF.